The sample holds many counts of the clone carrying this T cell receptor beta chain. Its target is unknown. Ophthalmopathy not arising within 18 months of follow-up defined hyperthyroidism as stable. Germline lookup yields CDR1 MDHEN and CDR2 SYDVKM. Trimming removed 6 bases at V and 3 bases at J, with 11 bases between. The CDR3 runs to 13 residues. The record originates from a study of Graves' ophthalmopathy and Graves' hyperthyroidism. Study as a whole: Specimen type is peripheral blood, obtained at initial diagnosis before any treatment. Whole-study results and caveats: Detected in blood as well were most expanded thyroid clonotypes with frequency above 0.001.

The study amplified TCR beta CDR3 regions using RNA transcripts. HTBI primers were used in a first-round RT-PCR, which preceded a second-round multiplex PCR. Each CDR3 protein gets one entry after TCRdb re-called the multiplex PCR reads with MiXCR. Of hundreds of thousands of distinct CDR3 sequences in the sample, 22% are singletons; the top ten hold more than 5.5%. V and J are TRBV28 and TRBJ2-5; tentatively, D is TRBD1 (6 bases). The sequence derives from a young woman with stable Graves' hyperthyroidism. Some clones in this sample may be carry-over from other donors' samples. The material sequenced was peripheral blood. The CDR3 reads CASRTGTKETQYF. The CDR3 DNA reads TGTGCCAGCAGAACAGGGACGAAAGAGACCCAGTACTTC.